This is a list of T cell receptor beta chains from one sample in a study of shared clonotypes between healthy human individuals. The method was immunoSEQ multiplex PCR; TCRdb's version includes in-frame clones alone and lacks a portion of them. The repertoire holds 2.3 million or so clones, with 80% to 95% as singletons. The specimen was naive CD4+ T cells from PBMCs. These receptors were taken from a man younger than 35 in good health. Some clones in this sample may be carry-over from other donors' samples. The CDR3 runs from the conserved cysteine through the conserved F or W. Each record gives: D gene, clone size, J gene, V gene, CDR3 protein, CDR3 DNA. A D gene is named only where the DNA matches it firmly. Expanded clones get a size class; other rows say once, few or many, or leave the size out.

-,-,TRBJ1-5,TRBV19,CASSIVPGIYQPQHF,TGTGCCAGTAGTATAGTCCCAGGGATCTATCAGCCCCAGCATTTT
-,-,TRBJ2-3,TRBV7-9,CASSSKGEGLTDTQYF,TGTGCCAGCAGCTCAAAGGGGGAGGGTTTGACAGATACGCAGTATTTT
TRBD2,-,TRBJ2-1,TRBV4-3,CASSDLAGTYEQFF,TGCGCCAGCAGCGATCTAGCGGGGACGTATGAGCAGTTCTTC
-,-,TRBJ2-1,TRBV28,CASSADPPIDEQFF,TGTGCCAGCAGTGCGGACCCACCAATTGATGAGCAGTTCTTC
TRBD1,-,TRBJ1-1,TRBV7-9,CASSADRGRGTEAFF,TGTGCCAGCAGCGCGGACAGGGGTAGGGGCACTGAAGCTTTCTTT
TRBD2,-,TRBJ2-7,TRBV5-1,CASSPGTSGDEQYF,TGCGCCAGCAGCCCCGGGACTAGCGGGGACGAGCAGTACTTC
-,-,TRBJ1-2,TRBV7-9,CASSLEGNYGYTF,TGTGCCAGCAGCTTAGAAGGGAACTATGGCTACACCTTC
-,few,TRBJ2-7,TRBV18,CASSPAYEQYF,TGTGCCAGCTCACCCGCCTACGAGCAGTACTTC
-,-,TRBJ1-2,TRBV29-1,CSFLPGLGCGYTF,TGCAGCTTCCTTCCGGGGTTGGGCTGTGGCTACACCTTC
-,-,TRBJ2-2,TRBV2,CASRGDLNTGELFF,TGTGCCAGCCGGGGAGATTTAAACACCGGGGAGCTGTTTTTT
-,-,TRBJ1-4,TRBV28,CASSTNRDTEKLFF,TGTGCCAGCAGTACTAACCGGGACACTGAAAAACTGTTTTTT
TRBD2,-,TRBJ2-5,TRBV7-2,CASSLGLAVPGTQYF,TGTGCCAGCAGCTTAGGACTAGCCGTCCCCGGGACCCAGTACTTC
TRBD2,-,TRBJ2-1,TRBV5-1,CASSLAGSGSSYNEQFF,TGCGCCAGCAGCTTGGCGGGTAGCGGGAGCTCCTACAATGAGCAGTTCTTC
-,-,TRBJ1-1,TRBV5-6,CASSFGIVPGLTEAFF,TGTGCCAGCAGCTTCGGGATAGTCCCAGGGCTTACTGAAGCTTTCTTT
TRBD1,-,TRBJ2-7,TRBV5-1,CASSLGQGFDEQYF,TGCGCCAGCAGCCTAGGACAGGGTTTCGACGAGCAGTACTTC
TRBD1,-,TRBJ2-4,TRBV6-5,CASSYSSRTGRNIQYF,TGTGCCAGCAGTTACTCGTCCCGGACAGGGAGAAACATTCAGTACTTC
-,-,TRBJ1-2,TRBV28,CASSFGGNGYTF,TGTGCCAGCAGTTTCGGAGGAAATGGCTACACCTTC
TRBD2,-,TRBJ2-1,TRBV11-2,CASSLGSGSYNEQFF,TGTGCCAGCAGCTTAGGTAGCGGGTCGTACAATGAGCAGTTCTTC
TRBD2,-,TRBJ2-1,TRBV10-1,CASSETSGNSQFF,TGCGCCAGCAGTGAGACTAGCGGGAACTCACAGTTCTTC
-,-,TRBJ2-3,TRBV11-1,CASSGRHASTDTQYF,TGTGCCAGCAGCGGTCGGCATGCTAGCACAGATACGCAGTATTTT
-,-,TRBJ1-2,TRBV30,CAWSVPGQWYGYTF,TGTGCCTGGAGTGTACCCGGGCAATGGTATGGCTACACCTTC
-,-,TRBJ1-1,TRBV28,CASTSRPWAEAFF,TGTGCCAGCACCTCCCGGCCCTGGGCTGAAGCTTTCTTT
-,-,TRBJ2-4,TRBV28,CASSSPWGVAKNIQYF,TGTGCCAGCAGTTCTCCCTGGGGGGTAGCCAAAAACATTCAGTACTTC
-,-,TRBJ2-1,TRBV28,CASRGPGARNEQFF,TGTGCCAGCCGGGGCCCAGGGGCTAGAAATGAGCAGTTCTTC
-,-,TRBJ1-1,TRBV2,CASSEGLGGRTEAFF,TGTGCCAGCAGTGAAGGGCTAGGGGGGCGGACTGAAGCTTTCTTT
-,-,TRBJ2-7,TRBV30,CAWSFSGLGAYEQYF,TGTGCCTGGAGTTTTTCTGGCCTCGGGGCCTACGAGCAGTACTTC
TRBD1,few,TRBJ1-4,TRBV28,CASSLTGINEKLFF,TGTGCCAGCAGTCTGACAGGGATTAATGAAAAACTGTTTTTT
TRBD1,-,TRBJ2-1,TRBV4-1,CASSLTGVSNEQFF,TGCGCCAGCAGCCTTACAGGGGTCTCCAATGAGCAGTTCTTC
-,-,TRBJ2-3,TRBV5-1,CASSWGLAESTDTQYF,TGCGCCAGCAGCTGGGGACTTGCGGAGAGCACAGATACGCAGTATTTT
-,-,TRBJ2-7,TRBV6-5,CASSYSRAGTEQYF,TGTGCCAGCAGTTACTCCCGTGCCGGGACTGAGCAGTACTTC
TRBD2,once,TRBJ2-7,TRBV30,CAWNRRSGRNYEQYF,TGTGCCTGGAATCGTAGGAGCGGGAGAAACTACGAGCAGTACTTC
-,few,TRBJ2-5,TRBV2,CASSDEGPLGTQYF,TGTGCCAGCAGTGACGAGGGCCCATTGGGGACCCAGTACTTC
-,-,TRBJ1-1,TRBV5-5,CASSLGQKNTEAFF,TGTGCCAGCAGCTTGGGGCAGAAGAACACTGAAGCTTTCTTT
-,-,TRBJ2-5,TRBV2,CASSVGTPWRETQYF,TGTGCCAGCAGTGTGGGAACACCTTGGCGAGAGACCCAGTACTTC
-,-,TRBJ2-5,TRBV7-9,CASSLGTYKETQYF,TGTGCCAGCAGCTTAGGGACGTACAAAGAGACCCAGTACTTC
-,-,TRBJ1-1,TRBV5-1,CASSLGAGTTEAFF,TGCGCCAGCAGCTTGGGGGCAGGGACGACTGAAGCTTTCTTT
-,-,TRBJ1-1,TRBV5-1,CASSLVLLGAGGDTEAFF,TGCGCCAGCAGCTTGGTCTTATTGGGGGCCGGTGGGGACACTGAAGCTTTCTTT
-,-,TRBJ2-5,TRBV7-3,CASSPGLSAGTQYF,TGTGCCAGCAGCCCCGGGTTATCGGCCGGGACCCAGTACTTC
TRBD1,-,TRBJ2-7,TRBV5-4,CASSPSTGGTSEQYF,TGTGCCAGCAGCCCATCTACAGGGGGCACGTCCGAGCAGTACTTC
-,-,TRBJ1-5,TRBV5-8,CASSFTGTVNQPQHF,TGTGCCAGCAGCTTTACCGGTACAGTCAATCAGCCCCAGCATTTT
-,-,TRBJ1-3,TRBV7-2,CASSTRALGGNTIYF,TGTGCCAGCAGCACCAGGGCTTTGGGAGGAAACACCATATATTTT
-,-,TRBJ2-7,TRBV29-1,CSVENVIGGEQYF,TGCAGCGTTGAAAATGTAATCGGGGGCGAGCAGTACTTC